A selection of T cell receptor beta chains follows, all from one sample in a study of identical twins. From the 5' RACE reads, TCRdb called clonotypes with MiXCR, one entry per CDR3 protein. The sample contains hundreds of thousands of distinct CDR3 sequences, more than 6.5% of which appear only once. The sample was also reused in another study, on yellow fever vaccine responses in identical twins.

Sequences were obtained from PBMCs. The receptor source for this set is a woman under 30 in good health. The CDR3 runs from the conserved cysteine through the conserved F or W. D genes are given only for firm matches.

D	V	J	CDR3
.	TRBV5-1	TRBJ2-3	CASSLVRQAGALDTQYF
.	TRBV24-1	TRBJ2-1	CATSDPIQGRMPNEQFF
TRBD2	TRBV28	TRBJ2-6	CASSFQMGGGTEFSGANVLTF
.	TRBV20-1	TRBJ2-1	CSAAPLREWVNEQFF
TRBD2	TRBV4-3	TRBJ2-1	CASSAAGTSVYNEQFF
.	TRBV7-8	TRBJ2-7	CASSLEGHVSQYF
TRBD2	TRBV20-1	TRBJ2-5	CRGLADQETQYF
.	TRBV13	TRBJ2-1	CASSLRQKSSYNEQFF
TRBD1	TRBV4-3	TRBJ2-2	CASSQEGKTGAGELFF
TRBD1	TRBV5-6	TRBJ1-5	CASSRDRVAQPQHF
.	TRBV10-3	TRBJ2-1	CAITSSGNNEQFF
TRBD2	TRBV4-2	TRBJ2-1	CASSQGAGLAINEQFF
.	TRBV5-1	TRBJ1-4	CASSLGARDGGTRKLFF
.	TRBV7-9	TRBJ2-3	CASSLHGVITDTQYF
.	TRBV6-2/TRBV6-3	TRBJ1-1	CASSYSQGQVAEAFF
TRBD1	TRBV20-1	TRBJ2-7	CSATGTGGPYEQYF
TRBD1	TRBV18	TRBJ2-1	CASSPRETGTVNEQFF
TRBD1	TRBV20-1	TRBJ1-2	CSARTGRNVGGYTF
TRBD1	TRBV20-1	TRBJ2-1	CSALGQSMYNEQFF
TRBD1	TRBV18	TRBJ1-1	CASSIYRGQRSEAFF